This TCR beta chain was observed in a study of blood T cells in healthy people across ages (dated by TCRdb to between 2015 and 2016). Broadly, across the study: In model experiments, template switching captured about one uniquely barcoded TCR beta cDNA molecule for every two T cells. The donors were divided into four age groups: young (average roughly 17 years), middle-aged (approximately 41), aged (approximately 64) and long-lived (around 87). Using deep sequencing normalized with unique cDNA molecular identifiers, the study measured how TCR beta repertoire diversity changes with age. The study analyzed two additional independent replicas of 1 million unique cDNA reads from the same blood draw for two donors, one aged 18 to 30 and one aged 80 or older.

This clonotype turned up a few times. The specificity of this receptor is unknown. Per-base qualities were not stored, and no clone one base away is much larger. Donors were roughly 40 systemically healthy Caucasian individuals from Russia aged roughly 6 to 90 years. Each donor gave around 9.5 milliliters of peripheral blood, collected into EDTA-treated Vacutainer tubes. Ficoll-Paque density-gradient centrifugation was used to isolate PBMCs, with at least 6.5 million per sample. Trizol reagent was used to extract total RNA from PBMCs, with at least 5 micrograms per sample. Naive CD45RAhigh/CD27high T cell percentages were measured by flow cytometry on a PBMC aliquot from every donor. Cut back by 3 bases and 7 bases, the V and J ends lie 15 bases apart. Per the germline V gene, SQVTM is the CDR1 and ANQGSEA is the CDR2. Reading from cysteine to phenylalanine, the CDR3 counts 13 amino acids. Only the CDR3 part of the read is kept: 39 bases, read in frame from the first base.

Library creation used 5' RACE. The sequencing machine was an Illumina HiSeq 2500. A second PCR of 7 to 11 cycles was run with a J-beta primer mix and a sample-barcoded 5' primer. A unique molecular identifier was introduced onto each TCR beta cDNA molecule by a template-switch 5' adaptor carrying 12 random nucleotides. Each sample yielded at least 3 million CDR3-containing paired-end reads. First-strand cDNA synthesis was performed from all RNA using the Mint cDNA synthesis kit, with priming by a TRBC-specific oligonucleotide. Following uracil-DNA glycosylase treatment, a first 18-cycle PCR with universal primers M1SS and BC2_uni_R was performed on all cDNA. The paper's processing steps were these. For normalization, 1 million high-quality reads, each with a distinct molecular identifier, were randomly selected from each sample. Reads with shared molecular identifiers were discarded instead of being binned into consensus sequences. MiTCR, with a Q25 quality threshold and the strictest error-elimination algorithm, was used for CDR3 identification, clonotype clustering and error correction. A nonparametric unseen species model with Euler transformation was used to estimate a lower bound on total TCR beta diversity. The public reads were reprocessed in TCRdb via fastp at Q25 and MiXCR, keeping in-frame beta chains. Identical CDR3 proteins give one entry, which carries the most common genes and DNA. What appears here as the V and J calls and clone size reflects TCRdb's work, not the paper's. The sample table records roughly 800,000 distinct CDR3 sequences; around 24% of these occur just once. Of the sample, 2.5% to 3.5% falls within the top ten clones.

Points the paper makes about the study in general: Estimates of total diversity from one million sequenced T cells were regarded as lower bounds and underestimates. A strong correlation was found between observed TCR beta diversity and the percentage of naive T cells measured by flow cytometry. Compared with the aged group, the long-lived group had more naive CD4+ T cells, fewer expanded clones and increased TCR diversity, a pattern suggesting age selection. Because donor CMV infection status was unknown, age-related changes in expanded clonotypes were potentially confounded. Observed TCR beta diversity per million T cells fell roughly linearly with age, and a significant reduction was already apparent by age about 36. Because profiling used bulk unsorted PBMCs, naive and antigen-experienced compartments could not be compared conclusively.

These data also formed part of another study, on T cells of mothers and their children. Per the second study: The donors were nine systemically healthy Caucasian individuals, made up of three mothers and their six children. cDNA synthesis consumed the entire amount of extracted RNA, loaded at approximately 1.6 ug RNA in each 15 ul reaction. Sample barcodes and 2-4 random nucleotides were added via the M1S primer in the second PCR. More than 8 million TCR beta CDR3 reads were obtained from each mother, and roughly 3.1 million reads were obtained from each child. In both related and unrelated pairs, thymic selection shapes the output of TCR recombination in a similar way, with inherited differences having only a minor effect. Related mother-child pairs always showed normalized repertoire overlap that was slightly higher than in unrelated mother-child pairs, though the difference was never significant. No persistent microchimeric T cell clones were detected, at a sensitivity of roughly 96 clones per million clonotypes. Deep NGS was used in the study to compare the TCR beta repertoires of mothers and children and to look for features that separate related mother-child pairs from unrelated individuals. Mothers averaged about 40 +/- 4 years of age and children averaged around 10 +/- 4 years. Libraries were sequenced on Illumina HiSeq 2000 with 100+100 nt paired-end reads after adapter ligation with NEBNext reagents. Mother and child libraries were prepared a month apart and sequenced in separate runs to prevent cross-contamination. Between 500,000 and 2,000,000 distinct TCR beta clonotypes were identified per donor. Naive TCR beta clonotypes were estimated from low-frequency clonotypes matched to each donor's FACS-determined naive share, without sorting.

The source of this sequence is a boy between 10 and 17 years old in good health. Sequenced: blood. Here the chain combines TRBV29-1 and TRBJ2-5; TRBD2 is a weak D gene call, 5 bases matching. The CDR3 reads CSVEGGLGGTQYF. The DNA reads TGCAGCGTTGAGGGTGGCCTAGGAGGGACCCAGTACTTC.